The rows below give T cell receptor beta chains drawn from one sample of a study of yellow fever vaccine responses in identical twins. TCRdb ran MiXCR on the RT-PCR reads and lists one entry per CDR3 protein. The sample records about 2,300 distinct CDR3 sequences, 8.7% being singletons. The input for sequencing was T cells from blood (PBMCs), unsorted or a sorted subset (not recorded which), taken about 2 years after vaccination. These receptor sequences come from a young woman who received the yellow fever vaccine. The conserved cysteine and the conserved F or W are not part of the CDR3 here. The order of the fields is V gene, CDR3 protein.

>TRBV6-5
ASSYSGGTYEQY
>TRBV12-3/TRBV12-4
ASRSGTSKYEQY
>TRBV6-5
ASSYGQLTGELF
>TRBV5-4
ASSLDGTGGNEQF
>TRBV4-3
ASSQDRQGGTDTQY
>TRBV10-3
AISGFQGQPANTQY
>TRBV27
ASRSYNEQF
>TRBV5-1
ASSFIGLRGVYNEQF
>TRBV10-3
AISEYSKGMGYEQY
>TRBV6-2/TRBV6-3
ASSYEQSQGEQY
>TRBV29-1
SVGEGKETQY
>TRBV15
ATSRDPVSGNTIY
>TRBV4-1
ASSQEVAARIEAF
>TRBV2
ASSATGASSYEQY
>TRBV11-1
ASSTTGTGSYEQY
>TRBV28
ASSLPVTLNQPQH
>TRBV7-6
ASSLKGNEQF
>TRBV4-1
ASSQEDPGTRYEQY
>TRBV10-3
AITSGTGDGYT
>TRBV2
ASSATSEGEQF
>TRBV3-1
ASSHSGPSPPQY
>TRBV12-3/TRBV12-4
ASRGMTGSSYNEQF
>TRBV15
ATSRYDREQY
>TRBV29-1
SVQNLEQF
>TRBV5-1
ASSLGAADGETQY
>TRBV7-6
AFDRGETQY
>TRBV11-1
ASSYLAGDETQY
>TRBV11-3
ASSSSGGALGNEQF
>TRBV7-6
ASSWDRDKEQF
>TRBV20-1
SASGLTNEQF
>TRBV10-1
ASRWTENTEAF
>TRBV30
AWSLRVNTEAF
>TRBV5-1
ASSPTSSEQY
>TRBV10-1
ASSETGPSGSGNEQF
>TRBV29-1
SVAGTENRYEQY
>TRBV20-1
SASLASGTGELF
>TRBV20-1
SARAPGDRVAEQY
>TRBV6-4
ASSDWGTGANVLT
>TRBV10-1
ASSAPATDTQY
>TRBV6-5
ASSYVGAYEQY
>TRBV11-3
ASSFGTGNTGELF
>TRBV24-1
ATSDLNGGREQY
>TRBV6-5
ASSYSRGGGTEAF
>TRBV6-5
ASSYSTANEQF
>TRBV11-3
ASSRGNEQF
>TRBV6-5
ASSYVRTGGNYGYT